This entry lists 8 T cell receptor beta chains sequenced from one sample in a study of technical replicates of blood from four donors. The method was immunoSEQ multiplex PCR; TCRdb's version includes in-frame clones alone and lacks a portion of them. In the table there are about 75,000 clones, around 94% of which are singletons. The specimen sequenced was T cells isolated from PBMCs. These receptors all come from a human donor in good health.

The chain is built from TRBV5-1 and TRBJ2-3; TRBD1 is a possible D gene (5 bases). V dropped 4 bases and J dropped 4 bases, with 13 bases sitting between them. Germline values: CDR1 SGHRS, CDR2 YFSETQ. The CDR3 contains 14 residues. CDR3 nucleotides: TGCGCCAGCAGCCAGAGACAGTTACCAGATACGCAGTATTTT. Amino acid sequence: CASSQRQLPDTQYF.

This chain connects TRBV5-1 to TRBJ2-7; D call uncertain. This CDR3 has 13 amino acids. V shed 0 bases and J shed 4 bases, with 8 bases lying between them. The germline V gene encodes CDR1 SGHRS and CDR2 YFSETQ. The CDR3 loop is CASSLVSGYEQYF. The CDR3 DNA sequence: TGCGCCAGCAGCTTGGTTTCGGGTTACGAGCAGTACTTC. Based on the CDR3 plus reference TRBV5-1 and TRBJ2-7, the full variable domain is KAGVTQTPRYLIKTRGQQVTLSCSPISGHRSVSWYQQTPGQGLQFLFEYFSETQRNKGNFPGRFSGRQFSNSRSEMNVSTLELGDSALYLCASSLVSGYEQYFGPGTRLTVT.

V is TRBV5-1 and J is TRBJ2-7; 7 bases line up with TRBD1. V gave up 7 bases and J gave up 6 bases; unmatched junction bases: 7. The CDR3 consists of 12 residues. Germline V gene sequence: CDR1 SGHRS, CDR2 YFSETQ. The CDR3 DNA is TGCGCCAGCTCCCCGACAGGGTCCGAGCAGTACTTC. This codes for CASSPTGSEQYF.

Here the CDR3 DNA reads TGTGCCAGCAGCCTACTCGAGTTACAACAGGGGGTATCAACTGAAGCTTTCTTT. Translating gives CASSLLELQQGVSTEAFF. V and J are TRBV7-9 and TRBJ1-1; the match to TRBD1 covers 8 bases. The germline CDR1 and CDR2 sequences are SEHNR and FQNEAQ (reference sequence). J lost 5 bases, V lost 5 bases, and 19 bases had no gene match. The CDR3 has 18 amino acids.

Turning to this clone: This sample also contains other DNA sequences that code for the same CDR3. The chain links TRBV5-6 to TRBJ2-7; no reliable D call. V was pared by 5 bases and J by 3 bases, with 6 bases between. The germline V gene has CDR1 SGHDT and CDR2 YYEEEE. CDR3 length: 11 amino acids. Here the CDR3 reads CASSSYYEQYF. The CDR3, as DNA: TGTGCCAGCAGTTCCTACTACGAGCAGTACTTC.

Only a few counts were recorded for this clone. The chain joins TRBV6-6 to TRBJ2-2; maybe TRBD1 (6 bases). V dropped 6 bases and J dropped 3 bases, with 14 bases sitting between them. CDR3 length: 15 amino acids. From germline, CDR1 is MNHNY and CDR2 SVGAGI (reference sequence). The CDR3, as DNA: TGTGCCAGCAGCCTCCCCAGGGGAGACACCGGGGAGCTGTTTTTT. It is translated as CASSLPRGDTGELFF.

This rearrangement joins TRBV15 to TRBJ1-4; D is uncertain. CDR1 is LNHNV, CDR2 YYDKDF, per germline (reference sequence). Trimming removed 0 bases from V and 4 bases from J, with 9 bases in between. The CDR3 totals 15 residues. CDR3 residues: CATSREYSNNEKLFF. CDR3 in DNA: TGTGCCACCAGCAGAGAATACAGCAATAATGAAAAACTGTTTTTT.

This rearrangement joins TRBV5-1 to TRBJ1-3; weak D call: TRBD1 (5 bases). Trimming stripped 3 bases from V and 1 base from J, with 11 bases between. Per germline, CDR1 SGHRS and CDR2 YFSETQ. The length of the CDR3 is 15 residues. The CDR3 sequence: CASSSAGGSGNTIYF. In DNA form, the CDR3 reads TGCGCCAGCAGCTCAGCCGGGGGGTCTGGAAACACCATATATTTT.